The 5 T cell receptor beta chains presented below share a single source sample, sequenced in a study of long-term antiretroviral therapy in people with HIV. Running of the v3.0 immunoSEQ assay took place at survey level. Libraries were prepared by immunoSEQ multiplex PCR; TCRdb keeps only in-frame clonotypes and omits some of them. The sample consists of 26,000 or so clones, approximately 90% of them appearing once. Here the sequenced sample was unsorted PBMCs, taken 1.9 years after starting antiretroviral therapy. The receptors were gathered from a woman in her thirties with HIV.

The V gene is TRBV11-2, the J gene TRBJ2-7, with 7 bases lining up with TRBD1. Trimming removed 4 bases from V and 7 bases from J; junction bases left unmatched: 7. In germline, CDR1 is SGHAT, CDR2 FQNNGV. CDR3 length: 13 amino acids. The CDR3 here is CASSSGTDYEQYV. The CDR3 coding sequence is TGTGCCAGCAGCTCCGGGACAGATTATGAGCAGTACGTC.

The CDR3 spells CAISRNKGDPQYF. CDR3 DNA sequence: TGTGCCATCAGCCGCAATAAGGGGGATCCGCAGTATTTT. The chain employs TRBV10-3 and TRBJ2-3; tentatively, D is TRBD1 (6 bases). V dropped 6 bases and J dropped 10 bases, with 17 bases sitting between them. Germline V gene data show CDR1 as ENHRY and CDR2 as SYGVKD. The CDR3 consists of 13 residues.

This CDR3 is CASRASTGNGDTQYF. The DNA for the CDR3 is TGTGCCAGCAGGGCTTCGACAGGGAATGGAGATACGCAGTATTTT. This chain joins TRBV2 and TRBJ2-3; 7 bases are shared with TRBD1. The CDR3 is 15 amino acids. Germline V gene lookup returns CDR1 SNHLY and CDR2 FYNNEI. Germline trimming cut 6 bases from V and 5 bases from J; bases unmatched to any gene: 11.

DNA of the CDR3: TGTGCCACCTCAACCCGCCGACGGACACCTAATTCACCCCTCCACTTT. It translates to CATSTRRRTPNSPLHF. This rearrangement joins TRBV14 to TRBJ1-6; D might be TRBD1 (5 bases). Per germline, CDR1 SGHDN and CDR2 FVKESK. The CDR3 totals 16 residues. Trimming stripped 10 bases from V and 6 bases from J, with 22 bases between.

The chain links TRBV6-1 to TRBJ1-1; D is perhaps TRBD1 (5 bases). Trimming removed 8 bases from V and 3 bases from J, with 19 bases in between. CDR1 is MNHNS and CDR2 is SASEGT in the germline V gene. The length of the CDR3 is 15 residues. The CDR3 reads CASSWGQGIYTEAFF. In nucleotides, the CDR3 is TGTGCCAGCTCGTGGGGCCAAGGCATATACACTGAAGCTTTCTTT.